This passage covers 28 T cell receptor beta chains from one sample sequenced in a study of blood T cell repertoires in COVID-19. Sequencing used immunoSEQ multiplex PCR; TCRdb keeps in-frame clones, though not all of them. The sample carries over 150,000 clones, about 88% recorded once. Sequenced material: peripheral blood. All receptors come from a man aged 50-59 years with COVID-19, enrolled during active disease.

CDR3 nucleotide sequence: TGCGCCAGCAGGCGAGGACAGGGGGGCGACAATGAGCAGTTCTTC. This codes for CASRRGQGGDNEQFF. This chain connects TRBV5-1 to TRBJ2-1, with 10 positions matching TRBD1. From germline, CDR1 is SGHRS and CDR2 YFSETQ. The J segment lost 5 bases and the V segment lost 5 bases, leaving 7 bases of the junction unmatched. The CDR3 consists of 15 residues.

This sequence joins TRBV20-1 and TRBJ2-3, with D unresolved. Germline CDR1 is DFQATT and CDR2 is SNEGSKA (reference sequence). V dropped 3 bases and J dropped 2 bases, with 9 bases sitting between them. The CDR3 is 13 residues long. CDR3: CSASLGDTDTQYF. The CDR3, as DNA: TGCAGTGCTAGTCTTGGAGACACAGATACGCAGTATTTT.

The chain links TRBV29-1 to TRBJ2-3; 9 nucleotides line up with TRBD1. V was clipped by 2 bases and J by 6 bases; unmatched bases: 6. CDR3 length: 14 amino acids. The germline gives CDR1 SQVTM, CDR2 ANQGSEA. CDR3 amino acids: CSVEFGTGLDTQYF. DNA of the CDR3: TGCAGCGTTGAATTTGGGACAGGGCTTGATACGCAGTATTTT.

The chain uses TRBV7-9 and TRBJ2-7; 9 bases map to TRBD1. The CDR3 has 15 residues. Germline CDR1 SEHNR, CDR2 FQNEAQ (reference sequence). J was trimmed by 3 bases and V by 1 base; bases with no gene match: 4. The CDR3 nucleotides are TGTGCCAGCAGCTTAGAAGGGACAGGGTTCTACGAGCAGTACTTC. It translates to CASSLEGTGFYEQYF.

The chain recombines TRBV7-2 with TRBJ1-2; a possible D gene is TRBD1 (5 bases). Trimming removed 0 bases at V and 1 base at J, with 15 bases between. CDR3 length equals 17 residues. Looked up from germline, CDR1 is SGHTA and CDR2 is FQGNSA. DNA for the CDR3: TGTGCCAGCAGCTTAGCGGCAGGGTCCCCAAATAACTATGGCTACACCTTC. It encodes CASSLAAGSPNNYGYTF.

The J gene is TRBJ2-5, the V gene TRBV11-2; 12 nucleotides line up with TRBD2. After removal of 3 bases from V and 4 bases from J, the junction contained 6 bases not matched to a gene. Germline CDR1 is SGHAT and CDR2 is FQNNGV. The CDR3 consists of 16 residues. CDR3 sequence reads: CASSLSLAGGGETQYF. The CDR3 DNA sequence: TGTGCCAGCAGCTTGTCCCTAGCGGGAGGGGGAGAGACCCAGTACTTC.

The chain uses TRBV5-1 and TRBJ2-5; 8 bases map to TRBD2. J was trimmed by 1 base and V by 7 bases; bases with no gene match: 9. Germline values: CDR1 SGHRS, CDR2 YFSETQ. The CDR3 has 15 amino acids. The CDR3 is CASGLAGGAQETQYF. Written as DNA, the CDR3 is TGCGCCAGCGGCCTAGCGGGCGGGGCCCAAGAGACCCAGTACTTC.

The chain combines TRBV5-1 with TRBJ2-1; 9 bases match TRBD1. This CDR3 is 14 amino acids long. J gave up 7 bases and V 4 bases, and 6 bases lay outside the gene matches. Germline values: CDR1 SGHRS, CDR2 YFSETQ. CDR3 DNA sequence: TGCGCCAGCAGCGGGACAGGGTGGGGAAATGAGCAGTTCTTC. Translation gives CASSGTGWGNEQFF.

J is TRBJ2-7 and V is TRBV2, with 11 bases fitting TRBD1. Trimming took 7 bases from V and 7 from J; bases not matched to a gene: 12. Germline V gene lookup returns CDR1 SNHLY and CDR2 FYNNEI. CDR3 length: 15 amino acids. The CDR3 spells CASKQGQGVYREQYF. CDR3 nucleotide sequence: TGTGCCAGCAAGCAGGGACAGGGGGTTTATAGGGAGCAGTACTTC.

This clone was detected only a few times. This sequence joins TRBV5-1 and TRBJ2-2, with D tentatively TRBD1 (6 bases). In germline, CDR1 is SGHRS, CDR2 YFSETQ. The CDR3 has 14 amino acids. V lost 4 bases and J 2 bases, leaving 9 bases between the germline ends. The CDR3 nucleotides are TGCGCCAGCAGCACGGGACAAAACACCGGGGAGCTGTTTTTT. Amino acid sequence: CASSTGQNTGELFF.

This rearrangement joins TRBV9 to TRBJ2-3; TRBD2 matches 10 bases. V dropped 3 bases and J dropped 1; count of bases not matched to a gene: 2. The CDR3 has 15 residues. Germline V gives CDR1 SGDLS, CDR2 YYNGEE. The DNA of the CDR3 is TGTGCCAGCAGCGCTAGCGGGGGCCGCACAGATACGCAGTATTTT. This codes for CASSASGGRTDTQYF.

CDR3 DNA sequence: TGTGCCAGCTCACCAGCGGACAGTGAAGCTTTCTTT. Amino acids: CASSPADSEAFF. The rearrangement joins TRBV18 to TRBJ1-1, with D maybe TRBD1 (6 bases). The CDR3 sequence is 12 residues long. From germline, CDR1 is KGHSH and CDR2 LQKENI. Between the trimmed V and J ends, which lost 2 bases and 7 bases, there was a span of 8 bases.

Only one count was recorded for this clone. The rearrangement links TRBV28 to TRBJ2-7, with D maybe TRBD2 (6 bases). The CDR3 is made up of 12 amino acids. The germline V gene has CDR1 MDHEN and CDR2 SYDVKM. V lost 5 bases and J 8 bases, leaving 13 bases between the germline ends. CDR3 in amino acids: CASSPGSWKQYF. DNA for the CDR3: TGTGCCAGCAGTCCCGGGAGTTGGAAGCAGTACTTC.

The chain is built from TRBV2 and TRBJ1-4; TRBD1 might be the D (6 bases). Looked up from germline, CDR1 is SNHLY and CDR2 is FYNNEI. There are 15 residues in the CDR3. Trimming cost V 3 bases and J 6 bases, with 14 bases left between them. CDR3 DNA sequence: TGTGCCAGCAGTGACAGACAGGCGGGGGATGAAAAACTGTTTTTT. It translates to CASSDRQAGDEKLFF.

The chain carries TRBV5-4 and TRBJ2-1, with D tentatively TRBD2 (7 bases). The CDR3 runs to 16 residues. Germline V lookup: CDR1 SGHNT, CDR2 YYREEE (reference sequence). The ends were cut back, 0 bases at V and 1 base at J, with 11 bases in the middle. The CDR3 nucleotides are TGTGCCAGCAGCTTGGCCGCGGGGGCTTCCTACAATGAGCAGTTCTTC. Protein: CASSLAAGASYNEQFF.

This sequence joins TRBV6-2 or TRBV6-3 and TRBJ2-7; 9 nucleotides match TRBD2. Germline loops: CDR1 MNHEY, CDR2 SVGEGT. The CDR3 has 14 amino acids. Losses at the gene ends were 1 base for V and 3 bases for J; bases not matched to a gene: 1. The CDR3 sequence: CASSYLRGGYEQYF. Written as DNA, the CDR3 is TGTGCCAGCAGTTACTTGCGGGGGGGCTACGAGCAGTACTTC.

The rearrangement links TRBV12-5 to TRBJ2-1; D may be TRBD1 (5 bases). Trimming took 3 bases from V and 8 from J, leaving 5 bases between them. The germline gives CDR1 LGHNT, CDR2 FRNRAP. The length of the CDR3 is 11 residues. CDR3: CASGLGDEQFF. In DNA, the CDR3 is TGTGCTAGTGGTTTAGGGGATGAGCAGTTCTTC.

The chain joins TRBV7-9 to TRBJ2-5, with 8 bases fitting TRBD2. This CDR3 contains 17 residues. Germline V gene sequence: CDR1 SEHNR, CDR2 FQNEAQ (reference sequence). J was trimmed by 3 bases and V by 2 bases; bases with no gene match: 11. CDR3 nucleotides: TGTGCCAGCAGCTTAAAGAGGGGGAGCGGGGGAGAAGAGACCCAGTACTTC. This translates into CASSLKRGSGGEETQYF.

The chain combines TRBV19 with TRBJ2-3; 8 positions match TRBD2. CDR3 size: 15 residues. The trim removed 2 bases at V and 4 bases at J, leaving 5 bases unmatched. In germline, CDR1 is LNHDA, CDR2 SQIVND (reference sequence). The CDR3 nucleotides are TGTGCCAGTAGTATATCGGCGGGAGGCCCAGATACGCAGTATTTT. As protein: CASSISAGGPDTQYF. Full variable domain (rest looked up from reference TRBV19 and TRBJ2-3): DGGITQSPKYLFRKEGQNVTLSCEQNLNHDAMYWYRQDPGQGLRLIYYSQIVNDFQKGDIAEGYSVSREKKESFPLTVTSAQKNPTAFYLCASSISAGGPDTQYFGPGTRLTVL.

This chain links TRBV6-1 with TRBJ1-4, with D hard to call. This CDR3 is 13 amino acids long. Germline V gives CDR1 MNHNS, CDR2 SASEGT. Deletions cut 3 bases from V and 9 bases from J, with 11 bases between. The CDR3 loop reads CASSESGRQKLFF. CDR3 in DNA: TGTGCCAGCAGTGAGTCTGGCAGGCAAAAACTGTTTTTT.

The rearrangement uses TRBV30 and TRBJ1-2, with 8 positions matching TRBD1. V dropped 6 bases and J dropped 6; count of bases not matched to a gene: 9. This CDR3 region has 13 residues. Germline CDR1 GTSNPN, CDR2 SVGIG (reference sequence). The chain's CDR3 is CACRQGRGHGYTF. CDR3 nucleotide sequence: TGTGCCTGTCGACAGGGGCGAGGACATGGCTACACCTTC.

The rearrangement joins TRBV12-3 or TRBV12-4 to TRBJ2-7; D perhaps matches TRBD1 (6 bases). V was shortened by 4 bases and J by 1 base, with 8 bases between the two germline ends. The CDR3 sequence is 13 residues long. The chain's CDR3 is CASSSRGSYEQYF. The CDR3 nucleotides read TGTGCCAGCAGTTCCAGGGGTTCCTACGAGCAGTACTTC.

The chain recombines TRBV6-5 with TRBJ1-2; D perhaps matches TRBD1 (6 bases). The V gene's germline CDR1 is MNHEY and CDR2 SVGAGI. CDR3 length equals 15 residues. The V end lost 2 bases, the J end lost 7 bases, and 17 bases lay between the germline ends. CDR3 amino acids: CASSYLDRSMGGYTF. In nucleotides, the CDR3 is TGTGCCAGCAGTTACCTCGACAGGTCCATGGGTGGCTACACCTTC.

V and J are TRBV7-2 and TRBJ2-2, with 8 positions matching TRBD1. The length of the CDR3 is 15 residues. Germline V gives CDR1 SGHTA, CDR2 FQGNSA. Trimming at V came to 3 bases and at J to 8 bases, leaving 8 bases not matched to a gene. CDR3 sequence reads: CASSFRDRLSGELFF. CDR3 in DNA: TGTGCCAGCAGCTTTCGGGACAGGCTTTCGGGGGAGCTGTTTTTT.

The chain couples TRBV4-1 to TRBJ2-1; 7 bases fit TRBD2. Germline-derived CDR1 and CDR2 are MGHRA and YSYEKL. Trimming cost V 4 bases and J 0 bases; bases outside gene matches: 3. The CDR3 spans 15 residues. CDR3 in DNA: TGCGCCAGCAGCCGGGAGGGGAGCTCCTACAATGAGCAGTTCTTC. Translation gives CASSREGSSYNEQFF.

Only a few counts were recorded for this clone. V is TRBV14 and J is TRBJ1-1, with a tentative D call TRBD1 (6 bases). The CDR3 has 14 amino acids. V was trimmed by 0 bases and J by 5 bases, leaving 10 bases between them. In germline, CDR1 is SGHDN, CDR2 FVKESK. CDR3 DNA: TGTGCCAGCAGCCAAGATTTACAGGGAACTGAAGCTTTCTTT. Protein: CASSQDLQGTEAFF. The full variable domain, rest sourced from reference TRBV14 and TRBJ1-1, is EAGVTQFPSHSVIEKGQTVTLRCDPISGHDNLYWYRRVMGKEIKFLLHFVKESKQDESGMPNNRFLAERTGGTYSTLKVQPAELEDSGVYFCASSQDLQGTEAFFGQGTRLTVV.

This chain links TRBV10-3 with TRBJ1-5, with D possibly TRBD1 on 6 matching bases. The CDR3 has 12 residues. V lost 10 bases and J 5 bases, leaving 12 bases between the germline ends. Per the germline V gene, CDR1 is ENHRY and CDR2 is SYGVKD. The CDR3 sequence: CATRDIDQPQHF. CDR3 nucleotide sequence: TGTGCCACCAGGGACATTGATCAGCCCCAGCATTTT.

The chain joins TRBV7-3 to TRBJ2-2, with a tentative D call TRBD1 (5 bases). Germline CDR1 is SGHTA and CDR2 is FQGTGA. The CDR3 spans 14 residues. Trimming left V 2 bases short and J 4 bases short, with 8 bases between. For the CDR3, the DNA is TGTGCCAGCAGCTTAGACAGCACCACCGGGGAGCTGTTTTTT. Its translation: CASSLDSTTGELFF.